The T cell receptor (beta chain) described here comes from a study of T cell responses to AZD1222 COVID-19 vaccine. Study outcomes and limitations: Donors, mostly white British, included more females; clonal diversity was possibly underestimated. Once two AZD1222 doses were given, Spike-specific TCR breadth and depth went up.

A remark on this clone: The antigen is undetermined. The junction and the germline gene differ at one end; a read error may be behind it.

The CDR3 loop spans 15 amino acids. Germline CDR1 SGHTA, CDR2 FQGNSA. Libraries were prepared by immunoSEQ multiplex PCR; TCRdb keeps only in-frame clonotypes and omits some of them. The data hold about 140,000 clones, with 88% observed a single time. This TCR was recovered from an adult in good health. This chain joins TRBV7-2 and TRBJ1-5, with TRBD1 as a possible D gene (5 bases). The material sequenced was peripheral blood, taken on day 0 of AZD1222 vaccination. CDR3 residues: CASSVAGLNPRPQHF. CDR3 bases: TGTGCCAGCAGCGTAGCGGGACTCAACCCTAGGCCCCAGCATTTT.